Listed below are T cell receptor beta chains from one sample, sequenced in a study of shared clonotypes between healthy human individuals. Profiling relied on immunoSEQ multiplex PCR, and the TCRdb table lists in-frame clones only, not all of them. The data hold hundreds of thousands of clones, with approximately 96% observed a single time. The sequenced material came from naive CD8+ T cells sorted from blood. The receptors here all came from a woman in her 30s in good health. Each CDR3 is given with its conserved first and last residue. A D gene is named only where the DNA matches it firmly. Not every row has a clone size; where given, it reads once, few, many or a size class.

cdr3_nt cdr3_aa v_call d_call clone_size j_call
TGTGCCAGCAGCCAAGTAGGAGGGGCTGGTACGCAGTATTTT CASSQVGGAGTQYF TRBV14 . . TRBJ2-3
TGTGCCAGCAGCTTAGAACCGGGACTAGGGAGCTCCTACGAGCAGTACTTC CASSLEPGLGSSYEQYF TRBV5-6 TRBD2 . TRBJ2-7
TGTGCCAGCAGCTTGGGGACAGGCTTGGATGAGCAGTTCTTC CASSLGTGLDEQFF TRBV5-6 TRBD1 . TRBJ2-1
TGTGCCAGCAACCCAGACAGGACTAACACTGAAGCTTTCTTT CASNPDRTNTEAFF TRBV6-5 . . TRBJ1-1
TGTGCCAGCAGCTTGGGACAGGGATTCTATGGCTACACCTTC CASSLGQGFYGYTF TRBV5-8 TRBD1 . TRBJ1-2
TGTGCCAGCAGCTTGGGGTCAGGGAACACAGATACGCAGTATTTT CASSLGSGNTDTQYF TRBV5-4 . once TRBJ2-3
TGTGCCAGCAGCGCTGGACTAGCGGGACCGCGGGAGCTGTTTTTT CASSAGLAGPRELFF TRBV7-4 TRBD2 . TRBJ2-2
TGCAGCGTTGGACTCACCGGGGAGCTGTTTTTT CSVGLTGELFF TRBV29-1 . . TRBJ2-2
TGTGCCAGCAGTTTATTGGAGAACACTGAAGCTTTCTTT CASSLLENTEAFF TRBV27 . . TRBJ1-1
TGTGCCAGCAGGTTGGGACAGGTCGCGAACACCGGGGAGCTGTTTTTT CASRLGQVANTGELFF TRBV28 TRBD1 . TRBJ2-2